Below, 29 T cell receptor beta chains from the same sample are listed, as sequenced in a study of T cells in Graves' hyperthyroidism and ophthalmopathy. Amplification of TCR beta CDR3 regions used RNA as the template. First-round RT-PCR with HTBI primers amplified the TCR CDR3 region. From the multiplex PCR reads, TCRdb called clonotypes with MiXCR, one entry per CDR3 protein. The sample contains approximately 400,000 distinct CDR3 sequences, around 15% of which appear only once. The sequenced sample was blood. These TCRs come from a man in his fifties with Graves' ophthalmopathy.

This clonotype was seen a few times. The chain recombines TRBV7-9 with TRBJ1-2; maybe TRBD1 (6 bases). V shed 2 bases and J shed 3 bases, with 22 bases lying between them. Germline-derived CDR1 and CDR2 are SEHNR and FQNEAQ (reference sequence). The CDR3 contains 18 residues. The CDR3 DNA reads TGTGCCAGCAGCTTACCAATAGGCAGGGGCAGCATGGACTATGGCTACACCTTC. Its translation: CASSLPIGRGSMDYGYTF.

This clonotype appeared a few times. The genes are TRBV19 and TRBJ1-5, with no clear D. Per the germline V gene, CDR1 is LNHDA and CDR2 is SQIVND (reference sequence). V lost 7 bases, J lost 6 bases, and 16 bases lay in between. The CDR3 length is 14 residues. CDR3 residues: CASNTGLGSQPQHF. As DNA, the CDR3 is TGTGCCAGTAACACCGGGCTTGGGAGTCAGCCCCAGCATTTT.

The table lists this clonotype with many counts. The chain's CDR3 is CSVAFGQGHEQFF. The CDR3 nucleotides read TGCAGCGTTGCGTTTGGACAGGGTCATGAGCAGTTCTTC. The chain employs TRBV29-1 and TRBJ2-1; TRBD1 agrees at 8 bases. CDR1 is SQVTM, CDR2 ANQGSEA, per germline. J lost 8 bases, V lost 4 bases, and 7 bases had no gene match. The CDR3 consists of 13 residues.

This clonotype was seen a few times. The chain is built from TRBV19 and TRBJ2-1; 8 bases agree with TRBD2. The CDR3 loop spans 16 amino acids. CDR1 LNHDA and CDR2 SQIVND come from the germline V gene (reference sequence). V shed 5 bases, J shed 3 bases, and the junction held 9 bases outside the gene matches. The CDR3 nucleotides read TGTGCCAGTAGTGCGTTAGCGGGATCGTTCTACAATGAGCAGTTCTTC. Translating gives CASSALAGSFYNEQFF. The full variable domain, in which reference TRBV19 and TRBJ2-1 provide the parts outside the CDR3, is DGGITQSPKYLFRKEGQNVTLSCEQNLNHDAMYWYRQDPGQGLRLIYYSQIVNDFQKGDIAEGYSVSREKKESFPLTVTSAQKNPTAFYLCASSALAGSFYNEQFFGPGTRLTVL.

This sequence joins TRBV10-3 and TRBJ1-1; 7 positions agree with TRBD1. Germline trimming cut 10 bases from V and 0 bases from J; bases unmatched to any gene: 8. The CDR3 spans 14 residues. CDR1 and CDR2 (germline): ENHRY, SYGVKD. The DNA of the CDR3 is TGTGCCACCAACAGACAGGGATTGAACACTGAAGCTTTCTTT. It specifies CATNRQGLNTEAFF.

At least ten counts were recorded for this clonotype. The V call is TRBV20-1, the J call TRBJ2-7; TRBD2 matches at 13 bases. CDR3 length: 16 residues. CDR1 is DFQATT and CDR2 is SNEGSKA in the germline V gene (reference sequence). Trimming removed 5 bases from V and 7 bases from J; junction bases left unmatched: 14. The CDR3 loop is CSAPTPGLAGSREQYF. CDR3 nucleotide sequence: TGCAGTGCTCCAACTCCGGGACTAGCGGGATCGCGAGAGCAGTACTTC.

This clonotype was recorded at least ten times. The rearrangement links TRBV5-1 to TRBJ2-7, with 9 bases identical to TRBD1. The length of the CDR3 is 17 residues. The V segment lost 0 bases and the J segment 4 bases; nucleotides outside the gene matches: 11. Looked up from germline, CDR1 is SGHRS and CDR2 is YFSETQ. The CDR3 here is CASSLGTGGKQPYEQYF. DNA of the CDR3: TGCGCCAGCAGCTTGGGAACAGGGGGCAAACAGCCTTACGAGCAGTACTTC.

This clonotype was picked up a small number of times. The chain links TRBV14 to TRBJ2-7; unclear D gene. CDR1 SGHDN and CDR2 FVKESK come from the germline V gene. V dropped 6 bases and J dropped 4 bases, with 13 bases sitting between them. CDR3 length equals 13 residues. The CDR3: CASSRHKVYEQYF. DNA for the CDR3: TGTGCCAGCAGTCGACATAAGGTGTACGAGCAGTACTTC.

There are many counts of this clonotype. CDR3 coding DNA: TGTGCCAGCAGCTTAGACGGAGAGACCCAGTACTTC. It yields the protein CASSLDGETQYF. This chain joins TRBV7-9 and TRBJ2-5; D unclear. From germline, CDR1 is SEHNR and CDR2 FQNEAQ (reference sequence). Trimming stripped 1 base from V and 4 bases from J, with 4 bases between. The CDR3 is 12 residues long.

The chain couples TRBV6-9 to TRBJ1-6, with D maybe TRBD1 (5 bases). In germline, CDR1 is MNHGY, CDR2 SVAAGI. This CDR3 region has 16 residues. The V gene lost 4 bases and the J gene lost 10 bases, with 20 bases spanning the gap. The CDR3 protein is CASSSTPGGIGSPLHF. The DNA of the CDR3 is TGTGCCAGCAGTTCTACCCCTGGGGGGATCGGATCACCCCTCCACTTT.

The rearrangement joins TRBV7-9 to TRBJ2-1; possibly TRBD1 for D (6 bases). Germline V gene data show CDR1 as SEHNR and CDR2 as FQNEAQ (reference sequence). The CDR3 sequence is 15 residues long. The ends were cut back, 5 bases at V and 8 bases at J, with 19 bases in the middle. For the CDR3, the DNA is TGTGCCAGCAGCAAACAGGGTTGGCAGACGGATGAGCAGTTCTTC. Protein: CASSKQGWQTDEQFF.

This clonotype was counted between two and nine times. V and J are TRBV19 and TRBJ2-7; 8 nucleotides align to TRBD1. CDR1 and CDR2 (germline): LNHDA, SQIVND (reference sequence). The CDR3 is 13 residues long. The trim removed 4 bases at V and 7 bases at J, leaving 6 bases unmatched. The chain's CDR3 is CASSTDRGREQYF. The CDR3, as DNA: TGTGCCAGTAGTACCGACAGGGGAAGGGAGCAGTACTTC.

As DNA, the CDR3 is TGTGCCAGCAGCTTAGGGGGGGGAGAAACCGGGGAGCTGTTTTTT. Translation gives CASSLGGGETGELFF. The V call is TRBV11-1, the J call TRBJ2-2, with 7 positions matching TRBD2. The CDR3 is made up of 15 amino acids. Germline V CDR1 and CDR2: SGHAT, FQDESV (reference sequence). V lost 1 base and J lost 5; bases outside the gene matches: 4.

This clonotype was observed a handful of times. This rearrangement joins TRBV20-1 to TRBJ2-1; 10 nucleotides align to TRBD2. Germline assignment: CDR1 DFQATT and CDR2 SNEGSKA (reference sequence). V lost 6 bases, J lost 3 bases, and 11 bases stayed unmatched. The length of the CDR3 is 16 residues. In nucleotides, the CDR3 is TGCAGTGCGGCCTACCGGACTAGCGGAGGCTACAATGAGCAGTTCTTC. This gives the protein CSAAYRTSGGYNEQFF.

This chain joins TRBV4-1 and TRBJ2-7; TRBD2 matches 12 bases. The germline V gene encodes CDR1 MGHRA and CDR2 YSYEKL. Trimming removed 1 base from V and 5 bases from J; junction bases left unmatched: 6. The CDR3 contains 16 residues. CDR3: CASSQARTSGNDEQYF. Here the CDR3 DNA reads TGCGCCAGCAGCCAAGCTCGGACTAGCGGGAATGACGAGCAGTACTTC.

This clonotype was seen repeatedly, ten times or more. The chain links TRBV4-1 to TRBJ2-1; 10 bases are a match to TRBD1. CDR3 length: 14 amino acids. The germline gives CDR1 MGHRA, CDR2 YSYEKL. Germline trimming cut 6 bases from V and 3 bases from J; bases unmatched to any gene: 2. CDR3 residues: CASSDRGLYNEQFF. The CDR3 coding sequence is TGCGCCAGCAGTGACAGGGGGCTCTACAATGAGCAGTTCTTC.

This clonotype was detected ten times or more. The junction and the germline gene differ at one end; a read error may be behind it. V usage is TRBV3-1 and J usage is TRBJ1-2, with 8 bases aligning to TRBD1. Per the germline V gene, CDR1 is LGHDT and CDR2 is YNNKEL (reference sequence). The CDR3 sequence is 15 residues long. CDR3 sequence: CASSKDRGRDYGYTF. CDR3 DNA: TGTGCCAGCAGCAAAGACAGGGGAAGGGACTATGGCTACACCTTC.

This clonotype has a count of ten or more. The V gene is TRBV20-1, the J gene TRBJ2-7, with 8 bases aligning to TRBD2. V dropped 6 bases and J dropped 0; count of bases not matched to a gene: 10. The CDR3 length is 15 residues. Germline CDR1 reads DFQATT; CDR2 reads SNEGSKA (reference sequence). The CDR3 spells CSAHQLAESSYEQYF. In nucleotides, the CDR3 is TGCAGTGCCCACCAACTAGCGGAGAGCTCCTACGAGCAGTACTTC.

This clonotype was seen many times. This chain connects TRBV20-1 to TRBJ2-5; D unclear. This CDR3 has 13 amino acids. Trimming cost V 2 bases and J 3 bases, with 10 bases left between them. CDR1 and CDR2 from the germline V gene are DFQATT and SNEGSKA (reference sequence). This CDR3 is CSARRTAKETQYF. As DNA, the CDR3 is TGCAGTGCTAGAAGAACAGCAAAAGAGACCCAGTACTTC.

The J gene is TRBJ2-1, the V gene TRBV19; D not resolved. The CDR3 loop spans 14 amino acids. Germline CDR1 LNHDA, CDR2 SQIVND (reference sequence). The V end was cut by 3 bases, the J end by 2 bases, with 8 bases between. The CDR3 region is CASSIADTYNEQFF. The CDR3 nucleotides read TGTGCCAGTAGTATTGCAGATACCTACAATGAGCAGTTCTTC.

This clonotype was recorded at least ten times. The chain links TRBV12-3 or TRBV12-4 to TRBJ2-1; D possibly corresponds to TRBD2 (6 bases). V lost 1 base, J lost 5 bases, and 18 bases lay in between. The CDR3 loop spans 17 amino acids. CDR3 coding DNA: TGTGCCAGCAGTTTAGGTTGGAGGGGACGGGACCACAATGAGCAGTTCTTC. Residues: CASSLGWRGRDHNEQFF.

This clonotype was observed at least ten times. Written as DNA, the CDR3 is TGTGCCAGCAGCTTAGGGCGGACAGGGACCGGAGAGACCCAGTACTTC. Its protein is CASSLGRTGTGETQYF. The chain has TRBV7-9 and TRBJ2-5, with 8 bases that match TRBD1. Per the germline V gene, CDR1 is SEHNR and CDR2 is FQNEAQ (reference sequence). The trim removed 1 base at V and 4 bases at J, leaving 8 bases unmatched. This CDR3 region has 16 residues.

This clonotype was counted only a few times. V is TRBV9 and J is TRBJ2-7, with D possibly matching TRBD2 (6 bases). Trimming shortened V by 3 bases and J by 3 bases, and 16 bases separated the two germline ends. The CDR3 is 15 residues long. Per germline, CDR1 SGDLS and CDR2 YYNGEE. The DNA for the CDR3 is TGTGCCAGCAGCGAGACTACCGGGAGCATCTACGAGCAGTACTTC. It is translated as CASSETTGSIYEQYF. Drawing the rest from reference TRBV9 and TRBJ2-7, the complete variable domain is DSGVTQTPKHLITATGQRVTLRCSPRSGDLSVYWYQQSLDQGLQFLIQYYNGEERAKGNILERFSAQQFPDLHSELNLSSLELGDSALYFCASSETTGSIYEQYFGPGTRLTVT.

This clonotype was seen more than once but under ten times. J is TRBJ2-7 and V is TRBV19; D uncertain. V was trimmed by 7 bases and J by 1 base, leaving 8 bases between them. The CDR3 is 12 amino acids. Germline values: CDR1 LNHDA, CDR2 SQIVND (reference sequence). The CDR3 nucleotides are TGTGCCAGTATCTCAGGTTCCTACGAGCAGTACTTC. It translates to CASISGSYEQYF.

The gene calls are TRBV6-2 or TRBV6-3 and TRBJ2-7, with 11 nucleotides matching TRBD2. The CDR3 runs 16 residues. Germline lookup yields CDR1 MNHEY and CDR2 SVGEGT. After removal of 6 bases from V and 6 bases from J, the junction contained 13 bases not matched to a gene. CDR3 DNA: TGTGCCAGCAGCTTGCCCACTAGCGGGAGAACCACCGAGCAGTACTTC. It translates to CASSLPTSGRTTEQYF.

This clonotype has just a few counts. This chain links TRBV28 with TRBJ2-7; 7 bases map to TRBD1. The germline V gene has CDR1 MDHEN and CDR2 SYDVKM. CDR3 length: 13 residues. The trim removed 6 bases at V and 4 bases at J, leaving 6 bases unmatched. CDR3 nucleotides: TGTGCCAGCAGGGCCGGGACAGCTTACGAGCAGTACTTC. This sequence encodes CASRAGTAYEQYF.

In this sample, this clonotype turned up once. The rearrangement uses TRBV29-1 and TRBJ2-2; D not resolved. The germline V and J ends were trimmed by 2 bases and 4 bases, with 17 bases remaining between them. CDR1 is SQVTM, CDR2 ANQGSEA, per germline. The CDR3 loop spans 16 amino acids. CDR3: CSVEFIVGSGTGELFF. As DNA, the CDR3 is TGCAGCGTTGAATTTATCGTAGGGTCGGGCACCGGGGAGCTGTTTTTT.

This clonotype was found many times. The junction differs from germline at one of its ends, possibly a read error. V usage is TRBV28 and J usage is TRBJ2-2; the D is unclear. This CDR3 has 14 residues. The germline CDR1 and CDR2 sequences are MDHEN and SYDVKM. The CDR3 coding sequence is TGTGCCACCGAGTTTGGCGGAAACACAGGGGAGCTGTTTTTT. As protein: CATEFGGNTGELFF.

This clonotype appeared many times. The chain carries TRBV12-3 or TRBV12-4 and TRBJ1-1; a weak D match, TRBD1 (5 bases). CDR3 length equals 15 residues. V was cut by 7 bases and J by 1 base, with 16 bases left in between. The CDR3 bases are TGTGCCAGCACCCACGGGTGGGGGGAGAACACTGAAGCTTTCTTT. Translated, it gives CASTHGWGENTEAFF.